This T cell receptor beta chain is drawn from a study of T cell responses to AZD1222 COVID-19 vaccine listed by TCRdb under 2021. Describing the broader study: AZD1222 recipients with second doses at about 4 weeks or about 12 weeks were pooled, because spike-specific TCR depth and breadth did not differ between schedules. TCR sequencing was performed for fewer than 250 trial participants, of whom 200 to 220 were given two doses of AZD1222 and some 25 were given two doses of MenACWY control vaccine. Trial participants were enrolled by age into 18-55, 56-69 and 70-plus year subgroups, with about 150, 27 and 61 TCR-sequenced participants respectively. The investigation overall reported the following: Most participants were white British and females outnumbered males, and the authors suggested that clonal diversity may have been underestimated. Conclusions about previously exposed vaccinees were limited because only six AZD1222 recipients were SARS-CoV-2 seropositive at baseline. In the small 56-69-year group, the increase in depth fell short of significance, most likely because of low power. Reportedly, close to half of the unique spike-specific TCRs recognized epitopes lying outside the regions that are mutated in the B.1.351 and B.1.1.7 variants. The whole spike protein was spanned by vaccine-associated CD4 TCRs, and dominant responses were seen in regions 160-218 and 743-854. A significant rise in spike-specific TCR breadth and depth was observed after two AZD1222 doses relative to day 0 and relative to MenACWY recipients. Because no samples from the day 14 peak response were available, repertoires could be characterized only after the peak T cell response.

The CDR3 regions of human TCRbeta chains were analyzed by immunosequencing. For the original study's pipeline: Repertoire TCRs were checked for matches against a reference library of SARS-CoV-2-specific TCRs that had been generated using the MIRA antigen-specificity platform. Breadth was defined as the fraction of unique TCRs that were SARS-CoV-2-associated, and depth was defined as the fraction of total T cells that were SARS-CoV-2-associated. Each spike-specific TCR was assigned to its reactive spike region and to a CD4 or CD8 class using the MIRA data. Log10-transformed breadth and depth values were compared by one-way ANOVA with Sidak's multiple comparisons tests. The clones in this table, taken by TCRdb from immuneACCESS, are in-frame only. Not every clone is retained; where verified, under half of the shortfall comes from an unresolved V gene, and the cause of the rest is unknown. The V and J calls and clone size come from that table; D and trimming were worked out from the DNA. The sample table records some 100,000 clones; approximately 91% of these occur just once. Approximately 7.9% of the sample goes to the ten largest clones.

On this clone itself: Its antigen is unknown. Within one base of it there is no much larger clone, and no base qualities were kept.

As encoded in the germline V gene, CDR1 is SNHLY while CDR2 is FYNNEI. V gives up 2 bases and J gives up 9 bases, and the segment between their germline ends measures 11 bases. Reading from cysteine to phenylalanine, the CDR3 counts 13 amino acids. The kept DNA is CDR3 alone, 39 bases in frame from the first base. The time point label, read with the paper, signifies: baseline before first vaccination. The vaccinee samples were drawn from two UK trials, COV001 and COV002, one of which was a single-blind randomized controlled phase 2/3 trial testing AZD1222 (ChAdOx1 nCoV-19) in healthy adults. For TCRbeta chain sequencing, PBMC samples were collected from trial participants at day 0 and at day 28 after the second dose.

Rearrangement joined TRBV2 to TRBJ1-5, with the identity of the D gene unclear. Sequencing used peripheral blood, obtained on day 0 of AZD1222 vaccination. This TCR was sampled from an adult in good health. The CDR3: CASSEPPEGPQHF. The DNA sequence follows: TGTGCCAGCAGTGAACCGCCCGAGGGGCCCCAGCATTTT.